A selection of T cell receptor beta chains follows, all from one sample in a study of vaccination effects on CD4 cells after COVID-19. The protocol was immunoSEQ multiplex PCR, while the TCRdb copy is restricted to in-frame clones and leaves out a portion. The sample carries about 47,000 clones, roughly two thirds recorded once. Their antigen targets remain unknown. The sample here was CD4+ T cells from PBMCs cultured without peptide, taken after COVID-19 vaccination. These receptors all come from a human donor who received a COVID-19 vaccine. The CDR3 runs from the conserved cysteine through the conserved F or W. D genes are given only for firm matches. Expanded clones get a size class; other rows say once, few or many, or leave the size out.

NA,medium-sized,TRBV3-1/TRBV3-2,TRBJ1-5,TGTGCCAGCAGCCACACAGGGAAAGATCAGCCCCAGCATTTT,CASSHTGKDQPQHF
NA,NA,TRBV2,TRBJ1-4,TGTGCCAGCAGTGGCAGGAATGAAAAACTGTTTTTT,CASSGRNEKLFF
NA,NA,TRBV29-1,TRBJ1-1,TGCAGCGTAAGTGACACGAACACTGAAGCTTTCTTT,CSVSDTNTEAFF
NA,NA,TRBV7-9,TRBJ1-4,TGTGCCAGCAGCCCCGGGGACGGAGATGAAAAACTGTTTTTT,CASSPGDGDEKLFF
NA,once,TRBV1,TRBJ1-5,TGCACCAGCAGCCAGGGTGAACGTGGGGGACAGGGAGATGGAAGCAATCAGCCCCAGCATTTT,CTSSQGERGGQGDGSNQPQHF
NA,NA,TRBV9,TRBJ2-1,TGTGCCAGCAGCCTAGGGAGCGGCAATGAGCAGTTCTTC,CASSLGSGNEQFF
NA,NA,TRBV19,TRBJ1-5,TGTGCCAGTAGAATCGGAACAGGGCGCCCTGATCAGCCCCAGCATTTT,CASRIGTGRPDQPQHF
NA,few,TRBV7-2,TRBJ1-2,TGTGCCAGCAGCTTAGACGGAGCCGCAGGCTATGGCTACACCTTC,CASSLDGAAGYGYTF
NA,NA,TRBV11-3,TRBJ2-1,TGTGCCAGCAGCCCCGAGAAGGGTTGGGAAGGGTACAATGAGCAGTTCTTC,CASSPEKGWEGYNEQFF
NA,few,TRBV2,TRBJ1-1,TGTGCCAGCAGTGACTACGTGCTGAACACTGAAGCTTTCTTT,CASSDYVLNTEAFF
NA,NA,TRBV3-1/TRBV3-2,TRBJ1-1,TGTGCCAGCAGCCAACTCAACCGGGGACAAGCTTTCTTT,CASSQLNRGQAFF
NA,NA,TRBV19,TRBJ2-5,TGTGCCAGTAGTATAGAGGGCGCGACCCAGTACTTC,CASSIEGATQYF
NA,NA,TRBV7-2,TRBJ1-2,TGTGCCAGCAGCTTAGAGGGAGGACTGGGAAACTATGGCTACACCTTC,CASSLEGGLGNYGYTF
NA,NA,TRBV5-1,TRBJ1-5,TGCGCCAGCAGCTTGGCGGGGGATACTAATCAGCCCCAGCATTTT,CASSLAGDTNQPQHF
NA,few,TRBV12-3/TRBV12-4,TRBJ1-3,TGTGCCAGCAGTTTGAGCCCTGGGAACACCATATATTTT,CASSLSPGNTIYF
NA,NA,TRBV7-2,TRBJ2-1,TGTGCCAGCAGCTTGAGACGAGAAAGTGAGCAGTTCTTC,CASSLRRESEQFF
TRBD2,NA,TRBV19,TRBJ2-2,TGTGCCAGTATAAACGGGAGGGCCAACGGGGAGCTGTTTTTT,CASINGRANGELFF
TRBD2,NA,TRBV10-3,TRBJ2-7,TGTGCCATCAGTGCCAACCCCCCGGTTCTAGCGGGAGGATCGGGCTCCTACGAGCAGTACTTC,CAISANPPVLAGGSGSYEQYF
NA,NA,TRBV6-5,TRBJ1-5,TGTGCCAGCGGCAGGGAGGGCAATCAGCCCCAGCATTTT,CASGREGNQPQHF
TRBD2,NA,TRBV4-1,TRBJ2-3,TGCGCCAGCAGCCAAAGCGGAAGGACTAGCGGGAGGGATACGCAGTATTTT,CASSQSGRTSGRDTQYF
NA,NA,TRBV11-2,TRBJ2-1,TGTGCCAGCAGCCACAGGGTGGGGGGGGGCTACAATGAGCAGTTCTTC,CASSHRVGGGYNEQFF
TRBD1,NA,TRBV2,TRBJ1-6,TGTGCCAGCAACCCCCGGACAGGGAATAATTCACCCCTCCACTTT,CASNPRTGNNSPLHF
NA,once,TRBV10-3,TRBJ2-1,TGTGCCATCAGTGAGGAGGGTTATGAGCAGTTCTTC,CAISEEGYEQFF
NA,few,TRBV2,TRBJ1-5,TGTGCCAGCAGTGAATGGGGGAGCAATCAGCCCCAGCATTTT,CASSEWGSNQPQHF
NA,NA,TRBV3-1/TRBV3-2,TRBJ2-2,TGTGCCAGCAGCCTACACAGGGTTTACACCGGGGAGCTGTTTTTT,CASSLHRVYTGELFF
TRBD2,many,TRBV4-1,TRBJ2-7,TGCGCCAGCAGCCAACGGACTAGCGGAACAACCACCGGGTACGAGCAGTACTTC,CASSQRTSGTTTGYEQYF
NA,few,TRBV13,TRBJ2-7,TGTGCCAGCAGCCGAACAGGGTTACACGAGCAGTACTTC,CASSRTGLHEQYF
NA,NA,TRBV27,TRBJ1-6,TGTGCCAGCAGTATCCGACATAATTCACCCCTCCACTTT,CASSIRHNSPLHF
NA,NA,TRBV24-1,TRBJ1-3,TGTGCCACCCAAGGTAGTGGAAACACCATATATTTT,CATQGSGNTIYF
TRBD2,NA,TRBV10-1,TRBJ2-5,TGCGCCAGCAGCCTTCCGGGACTAGGCGCCCAAGAGACCCAGTACTTC,CASSLPGLGAQETQYF
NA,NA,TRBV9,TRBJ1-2,TGTGCCAGCAGCGTAGGACCCTTAGGGGGCTACACCTTC,CASSVGPLGGYTF